The 23 T cell receptor beta chains below come from one sample, sequenced in a study of response to subunit inactivated influenza vaccine. TCRdb re-called the RT-PCR reads through MiXCR, storing one row per CDR3 protein. The table records hundreds of thousands of distinct CDR3 sequences, about 15% of them present only once. This sample comprised PBMCs from blood, obtained roughly 15 days before vaccination. These receptors came from a man aged 45-65 years who received an inactivated influenza vaccine.

This clonotype has only a few counts. The chain is built from TRBV4-2 and TRBJ2-1; 10 bases agree with TRBD2. The CDR3 is 17 amino acids. V gave up 4 bases and J gave up 5 bases; unmatched junction bases: 11. In germline, CDR1 is LGHNA, CDR2 YNFKEQ. The DNA for the CDR3 is TGTGCCAGCAGCCGGGCGGGGGCTAGCGGGAGCAACAATGAGCAGTTCTTC. The encoded protein is CASSRAGASGSNNEQFF.

This clonotype was detected ten times or more. V usage is TRBV4-2 and J usage is TRBJ2-1, with 9 bases that match TRBD2. The J segment lost 4 bases and the V segment lost 0 bases, leaving 4 bases of the junction unmatched. Germline CDR1 and CDR2: LGHNA and YNFKEQ. The CDR3 totals 16 residues. The CDR3 nucleotides are TGTGCCAGCAGCCAAGATCTAGCGGGAAAATACAATGAGCAGTTCTTC. It codes for CASSQDLAGKYNEQFF.

This clonotype showed up just a few times. This chain links TRBV2 with TRBJ2-5; D gene ambiguous. V dropped 4 bases and J dropped 5 bases, with 8 bases sitting between them. Germline-derived CDR1 and CDR2 are SNHLY and FYNNEI. The length of the CDR3 is 12 residues. CDR3 in DNA: TGTGCCAGCAGTGCTCAGCCGGAGACCCAGTACTTC. Translated: CASSAQPETQYF.

This rearrangement joins TRBV29-1 to TRBJ1-1, with 7 bases fitting TRBD1. The V gene end was trimmed by 0 bases and the J gene end by 7 bases; junction bases not matched to a gene: 14. The CDR3 is made up of 16 amino acids. Germline assignment: CDR1 SQVTM and CDR2 ANQGSEA. The CDR3 is CSVEEPGGVHYNEAFF. DNA for the CDR3: TGCAGCGTTGAAGAACCAGGGGGGGTCCATTATAATGAAGCTTTCTTT.

This clonotype was found many times. V and J are TRBV7-9 and TRBJ1-5, with 10 bases identical to TRBD1. The V and J ends lost 8 bases and 7 bases, in that order; junction bases with no gene match: 2. This CDR3 spans 12 amino acids. CDR1 is SEHNR, CDR2 FQNEAQ, per germline (reference sequence). CDR3 DNA sequence: TGTGCCAGCGGGACAGGGGACCAGCCCCAGCATTTT. It codes for CASGTGDQPQHF. Variable domain in full (rest from reference TRBV7-9 and TRBJ1-5): DTGVSQNPRHKITKRGQNVTFRCDPISEHNRLYWYRQTLGQGPEFLTYFQNEAQLEKSRLLSDRFSAERPKGSFSTLEIQRTEQGDSAMYLCASGTGDQPQHFGDGTRLSIL.

This clonotype was seen only a few times. The rearrangement joins TRBV13 to TRBJ1-2; TRBD1 is a possible D gene (5 bases). The CDR3 covers 15 residues. V lost 4 bases and J 0 bases, leaving 12 bases between the germline ends. CDR1 and CDR2 (germline): PRHDT, FYEKMQ (reference sequence). In DNA, the CDR3 is TGTGCCAGCAGCTCCCGGAAGGGGACTAACTATGGCTACACCTTC. It codes for CASSSRKGTNYGYTF.

This clonotype has ten or more counts. The chain joins TRBV12-3 or TRBV12-4 to TRBJ1-3; TRBD1 agrees at 7 bases. V lost 3 bases and J lost 4; bases outside the gene matches: 3. CDR3 size: 14 residues. CDR3 sequence: CASSLRQGGNTIYF. DNA of the CDR3: TGTGCCAGCAGTTTGAGACAGGGAGGAAACACCATATATTTT.

Of note for this clonotype: This likely comes from a read error, as the CDR3 has no conserved phenylalanine or tryptophan at its end. This sequence joins TRBV6-5 and TRBJ2-3, with 7 bases fitting TRBD2. This CDR3 has 16 residues. Looked up from germline, CDR1 is MNHEY and CDR2 is SVGAGI. V lost 2 bases, J lost 0 bases, and 5 bases stayed unmatched. The CDR3 bases are TGTGCCAGCAGTTACCGAGCGGGACTGAGCACAGATACGCAGTATTTA. Its translation: CASSYRAGLSTDTQYL.

This clonotype was counted between two and nine times. The V and J genes are TRBV27 and TRBJ2-7; no clear D gene. The germline gives CDR1 MNHEY, CDR2 SMNVEV (reference sequence). V dropped 5 bases and J dropped 5 bases, with 16 bases sitting between them. This CDR3 is built from 14 residues. CDR3 coding DNA: TGTGCCAGCAGTCCCACGCTCCTGTCTCACGAGCAGTACTTC. Amino acids: CASSPTLLSHEQYF.

The chain has TRBV10-3 and TRBJ1-1; 9 nucleotides line up with TRBD1. Germline loops: CDR1 ENHRY, CDR2 SYGVKD. This CDR3 spans 13 amino acids. V shed 10 bases, J shed 4 bases, and the junction held 7 bases outside the gene matches. CDR3 nucleotides: TGTGCCAGGCGGGACAGGGAATCCACTGAAGCTTTCTTT. Its protein product is CARRDRESTEAFF.

The sample holds many counts of this clonotype. The V and J genes are TRBV5-1 and TRBJ2-5; perhaps D is TRBD1 or TRBD2 (6 bases each). CDR3 size: 14 residues. CDR1 SGHRS and CDR2 YFSETQ come from the germline V gene. The V end was cut by 4 bases, the J end by 4 bases, with 14 bases between. The CDR3 coding sequence is TGCGCCAGCAGCATAAAAGGAGGGGGAGAGACCCAGTACTTC. It is translated as CASSIKGGGETQYF. The full variable domain, in which reference TRBV5-1 and TRBJ2-5 provide the parts outside the CDR3, is KAGVTQTPRYLIKTRGQQVTLSCSPISGHRSVSWYQQTPGQGLQFLFEYFSETQRNKGNFPGRFSGRQFSNSRSEMNVSTLELGDSALYLCASSIKGGGETQYFGPGTRLLVL.

This clonotype was detected a few times. The CDR3 DNA follows: TGTGCCAGCAGATCAACAGGGGGGCACTATGGCTACACCTTC. As protein: CASRSTGGHYGYTF. The chain uses TRBV28 and TRBJ1-2; 8 bases map to TRBD1. This CDR3 comprises 14 residues. CDR1 is MDHEN, CDR2 SYDVKM, per germline. V shed 6 bases, J shed 3 bases, and the junction held 6 bases outside the gene matches.

This chain's CDR3 is CASSEFAHTGRSYNEQFF. The CDR3 coding sequence is TGTGCCAGCAGTGAATTTGCCCACACCGGCAGATCATACAATGAGCAGTTCTTC. This chain uses TRBV25-1 with TRBJ2-1; D is unclear. This CDR3 is 18 amino acids long. V lost 1 base, J lost 4 bases, and 20 bases lay in between. Germline V gene sequence: CDR1 MGHDK, CDR2 SYGVNS.

The V call is TRBV6-5, the J call TRBJ2-1; D unclear. Germline V gives CDR1 MNHEY, CDR2 SVGAGI. Trimming removed 2 bases from V and 8 bases from J, with 10 bases in between. The CDR3 covers 13 residues. The CDR3 DNA sequence: TGTGCCAGCAGTTACGCCGGGTTTTATGAGCAGTTCTTC. Residues: CASSYAGFYEQFF.

This clonotype has a handful of counts. This chain joins TRBV28 and TRBJ1-2; 7 bases line up with TRBD1. Germline values: CDR1 MDHEN, CDR2 SYDVKM. The CDR3 consists of 14 residues. Trimming cost V 5 bases and J 4 bases; bases outside gene matches: 7. CDR3 in DNA: TGTGCCAGCAGTCAAAGGGGGCACGGCTATGGCTACACCTTC. This codes for CASSQRGHGYGYTF.

This clonotype was seen only a few times. DNA of the CDR3: TGCGCCAGCAGCCAAGATAGGGCAATTTCACCCCTCCACTTT. Protein product: CASSQDRAISPLHF. The J gene is TRBJ1-6, the V gene TRBV4-3; D is unclear. Trimming cost V 0 bases and J 9 bases, with 9 bases left between them. Germline lookup yields CDR1 LGHNA and CDR2 YSLEER. The CDR3 has 14 amino acids.

This clonotype has a count of ten or more. The rearrangement links TRBV12-3 or TRBV12-4 to TRBJ1-1; D possibly corresponds to TRBD1 (6 bases). With 9 bases removed from V and 2 bases from J, the gap between germline ends came to 19 bases. The CDR3 has 15 amino acids. CDR3: CASRVGGTLNTEAFF. CDR3 in DNA: TGTGCCAGTCGCGTAGGCGGGACATTAAACACTGAAGCTTTCTTT.

V and J are TRBV12-3 or TRBV12-4 and TRBJ1-1, with D unresolved. CDR3 length equals 13 residues. V gave up 3 bases and J gave up 0 bases, with 5 bases separating them. The CDR3 bases are TGTGCCAGCAGTTTTTTCTTGAACACTGAAGCTTTCTTT. Its protein product is CASSFFLNTEAFF.

V usage is TRBV18 and J usage is TRBJ2-7; the match to TRBD1 covers 7 bases. Germline CDR1 reads KGHSH; CDR2 reads LQKENI. The CDR3 loop spans 17 amino acids. Trimming at V came to 0 bases and at J to 1 base, leaving 9 bases not matched to a gene. The CDR3 DNA reads as TGTGCCAGCTCACCACCGGGACAGCGGACGGTTTCCTACGAGCAGTACTTC. Its translation is CASSPPGQRTVSYEQYF. The full variable domain, rest sourced from reference TRBV18 and TRBJ2-7, is NAGVMQNPRHLVRRRGQEARLRCSPMKGHSHVYWYRQLPEEGLKFMVYLQKENIIDESGMPKERFSAEFPKEGPSILRIQQVVRGDSAAYFCASSPPGQRTVSYEQYFGPGTRLTVT.

This clonotype was seen many times. The V call is TRBV7-9, the J call TRBJ2-1; D gene uncertain. Trimming left V 5 bases short and J 10 bases short, with 9 bases between. Germline V lookup: CDR1 SEHNR, CDR2 FQNEAQ (reference sequence). The CDR3 is 11 residues long. DNA of the CDR3: TGTGCCAGCAGCCTCGTGCTAGAGCAGTTCTTC. This gives the protein CASSLVLEQFF.

As to this clonotype: This clone may be a read error of a much larger clone one base away. The V call is TRBV3-1, the J call TRBJ1-1; D might be TRBD1 (6 bases). The CDR3 length is 15 residues. In germline, CDR1 is LGHDT, CDR2 YNNKEL (reference sequence). The CDR3 coding sequence is TGTGCCAGCAGCCAAGCGGCGAGGGGGGACACTCAAGCTTTCTTT. Translated: CASSQAARGDTQAFF.

The V gene is TRBV12-3 or TRBV12-4, the J gene TRBJ2-1; 13 bases map to TRBD2. Losses at the gene ends were 6 bases for V and 7 bases for J; bases not matched to a gene: 6. The CDR3 runs to 15 residues. As DNA, the CDR3 is TGTGCCAGCAGGTGGACTAGCGGGGGTGGTAATGAGCAGTTCTTC. Its translation: CASRWTSGGGNEQFF.

This clonotype was detected a few times. V usage is TRBV3-1 and J usage is TRBJ1-6; TRBD1 is a possible D gene (5 bases). From germline, CDR1 is LGHDT and CDR2 YNNKEL (reference sequence). The CDR3 sequence is 14 residues long. Trimming stripped 1 base from V and 6 bases from J, with 7 bases between. The CDR3 loop reads CASSQVGANSPLHF. In nucleotides, the CDR3 is TGTGCCAGCAGCCAAGTAGGGGCTAATTCACCCCTCCACTTT. Drawing the rest from reference TRBV3-1 and TRBJ1-6, the complete variable domain is DTAVSQTPKYLVTQMGNDKSIKCEQNLGHDTMYWYKQDSKKFLKIMFSYNNKELIINETVPNRFSPKSPDKAHLNLHINSLELGDSAVYFCASSQVGANSPLHFGNGTRLTVT.